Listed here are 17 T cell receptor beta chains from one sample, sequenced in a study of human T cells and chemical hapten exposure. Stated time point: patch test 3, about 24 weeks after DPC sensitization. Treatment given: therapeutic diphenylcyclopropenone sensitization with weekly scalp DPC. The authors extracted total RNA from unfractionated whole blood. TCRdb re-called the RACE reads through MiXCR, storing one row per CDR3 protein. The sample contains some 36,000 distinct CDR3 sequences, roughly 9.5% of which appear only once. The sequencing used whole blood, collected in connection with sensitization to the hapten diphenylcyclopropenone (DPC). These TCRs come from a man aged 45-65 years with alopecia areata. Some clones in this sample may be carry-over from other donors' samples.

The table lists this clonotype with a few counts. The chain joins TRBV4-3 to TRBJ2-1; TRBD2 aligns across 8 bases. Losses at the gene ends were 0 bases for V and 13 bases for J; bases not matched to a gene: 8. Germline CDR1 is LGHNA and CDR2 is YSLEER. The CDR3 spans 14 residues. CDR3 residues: CASSQEGVAGIQFF. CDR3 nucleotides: TGCGCCAGCAGCCAAGAAGGGGTAGCGGGAATCCAGTTCTTC.

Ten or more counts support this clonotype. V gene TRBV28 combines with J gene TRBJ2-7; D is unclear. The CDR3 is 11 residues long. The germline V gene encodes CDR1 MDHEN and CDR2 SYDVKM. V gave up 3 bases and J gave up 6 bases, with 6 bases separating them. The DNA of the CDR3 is TGTGCCAGCAGTTTGAATCTCGAGCAGTACTTC. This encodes CASSLNLEQYF.

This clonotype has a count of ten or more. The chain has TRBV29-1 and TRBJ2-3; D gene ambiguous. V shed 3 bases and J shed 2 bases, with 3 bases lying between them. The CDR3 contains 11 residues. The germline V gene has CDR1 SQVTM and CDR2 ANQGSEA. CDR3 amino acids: CSVEYTDTQYF. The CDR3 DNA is TGCAGCGTTGAGTACACAGATACGCAGTATTTT.

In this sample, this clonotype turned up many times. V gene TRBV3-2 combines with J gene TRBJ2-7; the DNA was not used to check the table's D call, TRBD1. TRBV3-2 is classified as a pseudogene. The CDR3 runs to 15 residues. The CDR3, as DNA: TGTGCCAGCAGCCACGCTGGACAGGGCTCCTACGAGCAGTACTTC. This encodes CASSHAGQGSYEQYF.

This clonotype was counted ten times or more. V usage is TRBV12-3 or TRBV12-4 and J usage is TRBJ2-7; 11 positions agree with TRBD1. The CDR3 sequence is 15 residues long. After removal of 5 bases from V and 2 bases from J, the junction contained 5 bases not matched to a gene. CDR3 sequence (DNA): TGTGCCAGCAGTAAGGCGGGACAGGGGGCCTACGAGCAGTACTTC. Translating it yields CASSKAGQGAYEQYF.

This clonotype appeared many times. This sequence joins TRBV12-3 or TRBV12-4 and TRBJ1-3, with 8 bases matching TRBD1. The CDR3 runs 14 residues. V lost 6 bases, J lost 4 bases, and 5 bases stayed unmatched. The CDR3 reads CASSWTGNGNTIYF. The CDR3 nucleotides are TGTGCCAGCAGCTGGACAGGGAACGGAAACACCATATATTTT.

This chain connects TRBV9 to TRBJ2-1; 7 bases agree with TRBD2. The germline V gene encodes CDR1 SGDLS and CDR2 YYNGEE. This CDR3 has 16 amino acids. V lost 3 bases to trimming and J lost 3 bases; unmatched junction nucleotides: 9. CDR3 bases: TGTGCCAGCAGCGAGTCCTCTGCGGGGGACTACAATGAGCAGTTCTTC. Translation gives CASSESSAGDYNEQFF.

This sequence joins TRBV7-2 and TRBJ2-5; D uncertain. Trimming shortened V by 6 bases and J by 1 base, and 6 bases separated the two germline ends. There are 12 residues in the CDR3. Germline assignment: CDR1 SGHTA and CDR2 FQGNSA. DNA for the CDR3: TGTGCCAGCAGGTCGGGCCAAGAGACCCAGTACTTC. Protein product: CASRSGQETQYF.

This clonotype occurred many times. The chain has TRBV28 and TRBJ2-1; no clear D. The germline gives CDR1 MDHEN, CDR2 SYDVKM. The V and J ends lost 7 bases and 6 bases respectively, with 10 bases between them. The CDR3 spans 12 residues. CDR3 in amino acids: CASTTPGNEQFF. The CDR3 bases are TGTGCCAGCACAACACCGGGCAATGAGCAGTTCTTC.

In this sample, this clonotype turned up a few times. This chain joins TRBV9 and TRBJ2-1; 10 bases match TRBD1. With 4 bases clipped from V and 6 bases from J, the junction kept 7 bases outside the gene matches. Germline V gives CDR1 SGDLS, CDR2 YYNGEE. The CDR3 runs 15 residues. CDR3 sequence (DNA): TGTGCCAGCAGCTCGGGACAGGGGTTGGTCAATGAGCAGTTCTTC. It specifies CASSSGQGLVNEQFF.

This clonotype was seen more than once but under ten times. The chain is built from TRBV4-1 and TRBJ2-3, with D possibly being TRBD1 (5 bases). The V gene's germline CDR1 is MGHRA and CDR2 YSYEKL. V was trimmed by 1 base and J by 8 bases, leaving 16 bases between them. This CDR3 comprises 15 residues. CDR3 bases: TGCGCCAGCAGCCAAGCTCGGCTAGGGGTGACTACGCAGTATTTT. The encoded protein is CASSQARLGVTTQYF.

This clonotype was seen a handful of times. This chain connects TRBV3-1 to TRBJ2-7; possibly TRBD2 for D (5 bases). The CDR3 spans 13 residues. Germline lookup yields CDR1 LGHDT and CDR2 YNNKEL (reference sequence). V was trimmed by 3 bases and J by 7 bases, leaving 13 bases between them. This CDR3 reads CASSQILAGEQYF. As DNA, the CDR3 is TGTGCCAGCAGCCAGATCCTAGCAGGTGAGCAGTACTTC.

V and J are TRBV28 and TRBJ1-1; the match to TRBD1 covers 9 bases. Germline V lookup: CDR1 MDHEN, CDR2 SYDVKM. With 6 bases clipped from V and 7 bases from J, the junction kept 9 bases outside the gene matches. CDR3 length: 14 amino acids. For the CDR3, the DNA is TGTGCCAGCAGGACTACAGGGGGCTCTGTTGAAGCTTTCTTT. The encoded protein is CASRTTGGSVEAFF.

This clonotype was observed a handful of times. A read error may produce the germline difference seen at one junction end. The CDR3 coding sequence is TGCAGCGGGGGGCCCCAAGGGACCCAGTACTTC. Translation: CSGGPQGTQYF. The chain joins TRBV29-1 to TRBJ2-5, with a possible D match to TRBD1 (6 bases). The length of the CDR3 is 11 residues. Germline V gene data show CDR1 as SQVTM and CDR2 as ANQGSEA.

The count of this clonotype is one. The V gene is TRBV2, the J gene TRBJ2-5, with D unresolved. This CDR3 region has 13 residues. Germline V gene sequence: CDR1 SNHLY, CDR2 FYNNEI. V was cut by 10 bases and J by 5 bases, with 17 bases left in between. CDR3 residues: CANSPDLGETQYF. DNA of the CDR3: TGTGCCAACTCTCCGGACCTGGGCGAGACCCAGTACTTC.

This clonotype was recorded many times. The CDR3, as DNA: TGCGCCAGCAGCGGTAATAGCGGGAGAGAGACCCAGTACTTC. As protein: CASSGNSGRETQYF. The chain carries TRBV5-1 and TRBJ2-5, with 9 bases fitting TRBD2. With V trimmed by 4 bases and J by 4 bases, 5 bases remained unmatched. This CDR3 region has 14 residues. Germline CDR1 reads SGHRS; CDR2 reads YFSETQ.

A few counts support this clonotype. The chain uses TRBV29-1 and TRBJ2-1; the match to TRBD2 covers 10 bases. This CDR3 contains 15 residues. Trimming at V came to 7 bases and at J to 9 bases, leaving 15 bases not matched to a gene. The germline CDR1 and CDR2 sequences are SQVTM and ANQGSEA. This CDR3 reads CSAYPSGSGKGEQFF. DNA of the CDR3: TGCAGCGCATATCCTAGCGGGAGTGGTAAAGGTGAGCAGTTCTTC.